What follows describes a single TCR beta chain. CDR3 length: 15 amino acids. V was clipped by 0 bases and J by 9 bases; unmatched bases: 4. CDR1 and CDR2 (germline): SGHRS, YFSETQ. The assay was immunoSEQ multiplex PCR, and TCRdb's table has in-frame clones only and misses some. The sample lists tens of thousands of clones, 75% to 90% occurring once. The source of the sample is a study of OX40 agonist ivuxolimab in advanced cancers. Study as a whole: Three patients, one with hepatocellular carcinoma and two with cutaneous melanoma, responded partially.

This clonotype was obtained from an adult with an advanced solid tumor such as melanoma, head and neck, liver or kidney cancer. The specimen was CD4+ or CD8+ T cells sorted from blood, collected in a trial of the OX40 agonist ivuxolimab. The V gene is TRBV5-1, the J gene TRBJ1-6; 9 bases are shared with TRBD1. The CDR3 loop is CASSLDPGQGSPLHF. CDR3 coding DNA: TGCGCCAGCAGCTTGGATCCGGGACAGGGTTCACCCCTCCACTTT.